The clone carrying this TCR beta chain was detected ten times or more. The data are from a study of molecular identifiers for immune sequencing clone quantification. The sorting of naive CD8 T cells used the CD8+CD4-CCR7+CD45RA+ phenotype. TCRdb re-called the PCR reads with MiXCR, one entry per CDR3 protein. This table has some 66,000 distinct CDR3 sequences, 19% appearing once. Germline V lookup: CDR1 SQVTM, CDR2 ANQGSEA. V was pared by 5 bases and J by 7 bases, with 9 bases of the junction left unmatched. This CDR3 region has 15 residues. The sequencing input was naive CD8+ T cells from blood, with Jurkat cell RNA spiked in. Specified subset: FACS-sorted CD8+CD4-CCR7+CD45RA+ naive T cells. The chain employs TRBV29-1 and TRBJ2-4, with TRBD2 matching 12 bases. The TCR was taken from a human donor in good health. Some libraries in this study had Jurkat cell RNA spiked in. CDR3 sequence reads: CSVWVAGTSGNIQYF. The DNA of the CDR3 is TGCAGCGTTTGGGTGGCCGGGACTAGCGGGAACATTCAGTACTTC.